This passage covers 22 T cell receptor beta chains from one sample sequenced in a study of T cell responses to AZD1222 COVID-19 vaccine. Sequencing was performed with immunoSEQ multiplex PCR; in TCRdb, only in-frame clones are kept and a portion is missing. The repertoire consists of 130,000 or so clones, with 65% to 90% occurring once and the leading ten covering around 20%. This sample comprised peripheral blood, obtained on day 0 of AZD1222 vaccination. These receptors all come from an adult in good health.

The chain combines TRBV3-1 (or the pseudogene TRBV3-2) with TRBJ1-3; D is unresolved. This CDR3 comprises 14 residues. The V gene lost 4 bases and the J gene lost 2 bases, with 9 bases spanning the gap. CDR1 is LGHDT and CDR2 is YNNKEL in the germline V gene (reference sequence). The DNA of the CDR3 is TGTGCCAGCAGCCTATATGGAGCTGGAAACACCATATATTTT. It translates to CASSLYGAGNTIYF.

The chain carries TRBV7-9 and TRBJ2-1; D gene unclear. The germline gives CDR1 SEHNR, CDR2 FQNEAQ (reference sequence). V was pared by 3 bases and J by 7 bases, with 10 bases between. This CDR3 is 13 amino acids long. The CDR3, as DNA: TGTGCCAGCAGCTTCTCCTCAACTAATGAGCAGTTCTTC. Residues: CASSFSSTNEQFF.

This clone has just one count. V and J are TRBV4-1 and TRBJ2-3, with D unclear. V was trimmed by 1 base and J by 0 bases, leaving 14 bases between them. The CDR3 runs to 17 residues. CDR1 is MGHRA, CDR2 YSYEKL, per germline. The CDR3 sequence is CASSQGTRTASTDTQYF. The CDR3 DNA follows: TGCGCCAGCAGCCAAGGGACGCGGACCGCAAGCACAGATACGCAGTATTTT.

CDR3 nucleotides: TGTGCCAGCAGCTCAACAGGGGGCTCTTACAATGAGCAGTTCTTC. This codes for CASSSTGGSYNEQFF. V gene TRBV7-3 combines with J gene TRBJ2-1; 9 nucleotides match TRBD1. The CDR3 runs to 15 residues. V shed 4 bases and J 4 bases; nucleotides not matched to a gene: 5. CDR1 is SGHTA and CDR2 is FQGTGA in the germline V gene.

V usage is TRBV6-5 and J usage is TRBJ1-1, with D possibly being TRBD1 (5 bases). Between the trimmed V and J ends, which lost 4 bases and 3 bases, there was a span of 12 bases. CDR3 size: 14 residues. Germline V gene data show CDR1 as MNHEY and CDR2 as SVGAGI. The CDR3 bases are TGTGCCAGCAGTTGGGACGGCCCTGACACTGAAGCTTTCTTT. Its protein is CASSWDGPDTEAFF.

This chain uses TRBV5-6 with TRBJ1-6; TRBD1 matches 9 bases. Germline trimming cut 0 bases from V and 9 bases from J; bases unmatched to any gene: 4. Germline V lookup: CDR1 SGHDT, CDR2 YYEEEE. The CDR3 has 15 residues. CDR3 coding DNA: TGTGCCAGCAGCTTGGGGGGACAGGGAGGTTCACCCCTCCACTTT. Translating gives CASSLGGQGGSPLHF.

The genes are TRBV7-9 and TRBJ1-4; D is unclear. V was shortened by 2 bases and J by 5 bases, with 0 bases between the two germline ends. CDR1 SEHNR and CDR2 FQNEAQ come from the germline V gene (reference sequence). CDR3 length: 11 amino acids. CDR3 protein: CASSLNEKLFF. Written as DNA, the CDR3 is TGTGCCAGCAGCTTAAATGAAAAACTGTTTTTT.

The V and J genes are TRBV3-1 (or the pseudogene TRBV3-2) and TRBJ1-1; D is perhaps TRBD1 (5 bases). V was trimmed by 4 bases and J by 4 bases, leaving 13 bases between them. CDR1 and CDR2 from the germline V gene are LGHDT and YNNKEL (reference sequence). This CDR3 is built from 14 residues. In nucleotides, the CDR3 is TGTGCCAGCAGCCTCCCCGACAGAGGCACTGAAGCTTTCTTT. Residues: CASSLPDRGTEAFF.

This chain joins TRBV28 and TRBJ1-1; D not resolved. The V end was cut by 6 bases, the J end by 0 bases, with 17 bases between. The V gene's germline CDR1 is MDHEN and CDR2 SYDVKM. The CDR3 contains 16 residues. CDR3 loop: CASRSPGVGLNTEAFF. CDR3 coding DNA: TGTGCCAGCAGAAGCCCCGGGGTAGGGTTGAACACTGAAGCTTTCTTT.

The genes are TRBV29-1 and TRBJ1-2; possible D gene TRBD1, 6 bases. The V and J ends lost 7 bases and 2 bases respectively, with 11 bases between them. Germline CDR1 reads SQVTM; CDR2 reads ANQGSEA. The CDR3 covers 12 residues. The CDR3 region has the DNA TGCAGCGGAGGACAGCCAAACTATGGCTACACCTTC. This sequence encodes CSGGQPNYGYTF.

The chain is built from TRBV25-1 and TRBJ1-6, with no clear D. V was trimmed by 2 bases and J by 14 bases, leaving 10 bases between them. This CDR3 region has 12 residues. Germline loops: CDR1 MGHDK, CDR2 SYGVNS. CDR3 sequence: CASSEGLVSLHF. The CDR3 DNA is TGTGCCAGCAGTGAAGGCCTAGTTTCCCTCCACTTT. The whole variable domain, remainder taken from reference TRBV25-1 and TRBJ1-6, is EADIYQTPRYLVIGTGKKITLECSQTMGHDKMYWYQQDPGMELHLIHYSYGVNSTEKGDLSSESTVSRIRTEHFPLTLESARPSHTSQYLCASSEGLVSLHFGNGTRLTVT.

The chain combines TRBV10-3 with TRBJ1-3, with 7 bases aligning to TRBD1. Germline CDR1 reads ENHRY; CDR2 reads SYGVKD. The CDR3 length is 14 residues. V was pared by 9 bases and J by 2 bases, with 7 bases of the junction left unmatched. CDR3 protein: CAIKQGIPGNTIYF. The CDR3 coding sequence is TGTGCCATTAAACAGGGGATCCCTGGAAACACCATATATTTT.

The genes are TRBV3-1 (or the pseudogene TRBV3-2) and TRBJ2-7; possible D gene TRBD1, 6 bases. Trimming pared 1 base from V and 0 bases from J, leaving 19 bases between. This CDR3 comprises 18 residues. Germline V gene lookup returns CDR1 LGHDT and CDR2 YNNKEL (reference sequence). CDR3 bases: TGTGCCAGCAGCCAAGGAGTGGATGAGGGGGAGCTCTCCTACGAGCAGTACTTC. Amino acid sequence: CASSQGVDEGELSYEQYF.

J is TRBJ1-2 and V is TRBV27; 9 bases match TRBD1. The CDR3 loop spans 17 amino acids. The V and J ends lost 2 bases and 4 bases, in that order; junction bases with no gene match: 11. Germline CDR1 is MNHEY and CDR2 is SMNVEV (reference sequence). Here the CDR3 DNA reads TGTGCCAGCAGTTTAAATACCGGGACAGGGAGCGGCTATGGCTACACCTTC. It yields the protein CASSLNTGTGSGYGYTF.

The chain has TRBV4-1 and TRBJ2-1; D gene unclear. V was cut by 4 bases and J by 0 bases, with 13 bases left in between. Germline CDR1 MGHRA, CDR2 YSYEKL. The CDR3 runs 16 residues. As DNA, the CDR3 is TGCGCCAGCAGCCCAGTCGGTGGCGCCTCCTACAATGAGCAGTTCTTC. Residues: CASSPVGGASYNEQFF.

This chain uses TRBV6-5 with TRBJ2-7; 8 nucleotides line up with TRBD2. In germline, CDR1 is MNHEY, CDR2 SVGAGI. This CDR3 is built from 16 residues. The ends lost 2 bases at V and 7 bases at J; junction bases unmatched: 13. CDR3 protein: CASSYEAGGRTREQYF. CDR3 DNA: TGTGCCAGCAGTTACGAGGCGGGGGGACGTACTAGAGAGCAGTACTTC.

This clone showed up just a few times. This chain uses TRBV9 with TRBJ2-3; D perhaps matches TRBD2 (6 bases). CDR1 is SGDLS and CDR2 is YYNGEE in the germline V gene. The CDR3 has 14 amino acids. V was cut by 3 bases and J by 14 bases, with 22 bases left in between. The CDR3 loop reads CASSGRGAGLRLYF. CDR3 in DNA: TGTGCCAGCAGCGGACGTGGTGCGGGACTCCGCCTGTATTTT.

This rearrangement joins TRBV25-1 to TRBJ1-5; 8 bases are shared with TRBD1. The germline CDR1 and CDR2 sequences are MGHDK and SYGVNS. V lost 2 bases to trimming and J lost 2 bases; unmatched junction nucleotides: 5. The CDR3 covers 16 residues. The CDR3 nucleotides read TGTGCCAGCAGTGAAGCAGGGGGCCGGGGCAATCAGCCCCAGCATTTT. This translates into CASSEAGGRGNQPQHF.

The chain has TRBV9 and TRBJ2-3; 9 bases match TRBD2. This CDR3 comprises 17 residues. Germline CDR1 is SGDLS and CDR2 is YYNGEE. Losses at the gene ends were 4 bases for V and 4 bases for J; bases not matched to a gene: 13. The CDR3 DNA is TGTGCCAGCAGCTCCAATCAGCGGGGGGCCTACGCAGATACGCAGTATTTT. Its translation is CASSSNQRGAYADTQYF.

V usage is TRBV4-1 and J usage is TRBJ2-5; D call uncertain. V gave up 0 bases and J gave up 3 bases, with 5 bases separating them. Germline CDR1 MGHRA, CDR2 YSYEKL. This CDR3 spans 13 amino acids. As DNA, the CDR3 is TGCGCCAGCAGCCAAGATACCGAAGAGACCCAGTACTTC. Protein product: CASSQDTEETQYF.

The rearrangement joins TRBV11-2 to TRBJ2-3, with TRBD2 identical over 9 bases. The CDR3 spans 15 residues. V shed 5 bases, J shed 6 bases, and the junction held 9 bases outside the gene matches. Germline V lookup: CDR1 SGHAT, CDR2 FQNNGV. The CDR3 here is CASSPTSGYSDTQYF. The CDR3 DNA follows: TGTGCCAGCAGCCCCACTAGCGGGTACTCGGATACGCAGTATTTT.

In this sample, this clone turned up a few times. J is TRBJ2-7 and V is TRBV5-6, with D unclear. This CDR3 is built from 14 residues. Germline values: CDR1 SGHDT, CDR2 YYEEEE. Deletions cut 1 base from V and 6 bases from J, with 14 bases between. CDR3 sequence reads: CASSLFRQVSEQYF. DNA of the CDR3: TGTGCCAGCAGCTTGTTTAGGCAGGTGAGCGAGCAGTACTTC.